Presented here are 20 T cell receptor beta chains from one specimen sequenced in a study of early T cells in non-severe SARS-CoV-2 infection. TCRdb redid the calling of the 5' RACE reads with MiXCR, one entry per CDR3 protein. Among approximately 110,000 distinct CDR3 sequences listed, just under 15% were seen once. The source material was whole blood. These receptors were collected from an adult who was a healthcare worker with PCR-confirmed SARS-CoV-2 infection or an uninfected control (not recorded which).

V usage is TRBV7-2 and J usage is TRBJ1-5; D unclear. In germline, CDR1 is SGHTA, CDR2 FQGNSA. Trimming shortened V by 4 bases and J by 5 bases, and 3 bases separated the two germline ends. There are 11 residues in the CDR3. DNA for the CDR3: TGTGCCAGCAGCTCCGATCAGCCCCAGCATTTT. Amino acids: CASSSDQPQHF.

The rearrangement links TRBV10-2 to TRBJ1-5, with a tentative D call TRBD1 (5 bases). There are 13 residues in the CDR3. Germline assignment: CDR1 WSHSY and CDR2 SAAADI. Trimming pared 10 bases from V and 3 bases from J, leaving 13 bases between. The CDR3 loop reads CATGMADNQPQHF. The DNA for the CDR3 is TGCGCCACAGGGATGGCTGACAATCAGCCCCAGCATTTT.

This clonotype was picked up a small number of times. This chain uses TRBV7-6 with TRBJ1-2; TRBD1 agrees at 7 bases. J gave up 0 bases and V 5 bases, and 6 bases lay outside the gene matches. The length of the CDR3 is 15 residues. Germline V gives CDR1 SGHVS, CDR2 FNYEAQ. The CDR3 here is CASSHRQGANYGYTF. The CDR3 DNA reads TGTGCCAGCAGCCACCGACAGGGCGCTAACTATGGCTACACCTTC.

This clonotype was seen only a few times. DNA for the CDR3: TGCGCCAGCAGCATGGGACAGGGAGATGAGCAGTTCTTC. Translating it yields CASSMGQGDEQFF. The V call is TRBV5-1, the J call TRBJ2-1; TRBD1 matches at 9 bases. CDR1 and CDR2 from the germline V gene are SGHRS and YFSETQ. After removal of 4 bases from V and 8 bases from J, the junction contained 4 bases not matched to a gene. There are 13 residues in the CDR3.

In DNA form, the CDR3 reads TGCGCCAGCAGCCAAGGACAGGGTATGATGAACACTGAAGCTTTCTTT. Its translation: CASSQGQGMMNTEAFF. J is TRBJ1-1 and V is TRBV4-1, with 7 bases that match TRBD1. V lost 1 base to trimming and J lost 0 bases; unmatched junction nucleotides: 5. This CDR3 has 16 residues. Germline V gene lookup returns CDR1 MGHRA and CDR2 YSYEKL.

This clonotype was counted between two and nine times. The gene calls are TRBV2 and TRBJ2-1, with D perhaps TRBD1 or TRBD2 (5 bases each). There are 16 residues in the CDR3. Germline V gives CDR1 SNHLY, CDR2 FYNNEI. V was cut by 7 bases and J by 5 bases, with 21 bases left in between. CDR3 nucleotides: TGTGCCAGCATCCGGGACGCATCTGACCACAACAATGAGCAGTTCTTC. This codes for CASIRDASDHNNEQFF.

The sample holds a few counts of this clonotype. This sequence joins TRBV12-3 or TRBV12-4 and TRBJ2-3; tentative D call: TRBD2 (7 bases). Trimming took 7 bases from V and 7 from J, leaving 21 bases between them. CDR3 length: 15 residues. CDR3 sequence reads: CASTISGGPSNTQYF. The CDR3 DNA reads as TGTGCCAGCACCATTTCCGGGGGGCCCTCAAATACGCAGTATTTT.

This chain links TRBV20-1 with TRBJ2-2; D gene ambiguous. V dropped 1 base and J dropped 6 bases, with 3 bases sitting between them. Germline V CDR1 and CDR2: DFQATT, SNEGSKA (reference sequence). The CDR3 length is 11 residues. The CDR3 coding sequence is TGCAGTGCTAGAGTCTCCGGGGAGCTGTTTTTT. This sequence encodes CSARVSGELFF.

The chain combines TRBV29-1 with TRBJ1-4, with D uncertain. V lost 3 bases, J lost 10 bases, and 15 bases lay in between. Germline assignment: CDR1 SQVTM and CDR2 ANQGSEA. The CDR3 consists of 13 residues. The CDR3 DNA reads TGCAGCGTTGAGGGTTTCGAGGTCGGAAAACTGTTTTTT. It codes for CSVEGFEVGKLFF.

The chain has TRBV10-1 and TRBJ2-3; 9 bases match TRBD2. Germline CDR1 WNHNN, CDR2 SYGVQD (reference sequence). The CDR3 consists of 16 residues. J lost 7 bases, V lost 8 bases, and 16 bases had no gene match. The CDR3 is CASAFGLSGGLNTQYF. The CDR3 DNA follows: TGCGCCAGCGCCTTTGGCCTTAGCGGGGGACTTAATACGCAGTATTTT.

This clonotype was seen a few times. The genes are TRBV7-9 and TRBJ2-3, with D unresolved. The CDR3 runs to 13 residues. V dropped 5 bases and J dropped 4 bases, with 10 bases sitting between them. From germline, CDR1 is SEHNR and CDR2 FQNEAQ (reference sequence). CDR3 loop: CASSRIFSDTQYF. CDR3 DNA: TGTGCCAGCAGCCGGATCTTCTCAGATACGCAGTATTTT.

This chain connects TRBV12-3 or TRBV12-4 to TRBJ1-5, with 12 bases lining up with TRBD1. The V gene end was trimmed by 5 bases and the J gene end by 9 bases; junction bases not matched to a gene: 5. The CDR3 sequence is 14 residues long. The CDR3 here is CASSAGTGGAPQHF. Written as DNA, the CDR3 is TGTGCCAGCAGTGCCGGGACAGGGGGCGCGCCCCAGCATTTT.

This rearrangement joins TRBV19 to TRBJ2-1; D might be TRBD2 (6 bases). The CDR3 runs 11 residues. V was trimmed by 8 bases and J by 10 bases, leaving 12 bases between them. CDR1 is LNHDA and CDR2 is SQIVND in the germline V gene (reference sequence). The DNA of the CDR3 is TGTGCCAGTGGGATTGGAGGGGAGCAGTTCTTC. Translation: CASGIGGEQFF.

In its sample, this clonotype was seen a few times. The chain links TRBV12-3 or TRBV12-4 to TRBJ2-1, with 10 bases that match TRBD1. V shed 4 bases, J shed 7 bases, and the junction held 7 bases outside the gene matches. This CDR3 has 15 amino acids. CDR3 region: CASSSGQGIRNEQFF. CDR3 sequence (DNA): TGTGCCAGCAGTTCGGGACAGGGGATTAGGAATGAGCAGTTCTTC.

This clonotype was picked up a small number of times. J is TRBJ2-7 and V is TRBV6-2 or TRBV6-3; 11 positions match TRBD2. This CDR3 spans 15 amino acids. J gave up 0 bases and V 6 bases, and 4 bases lay outside the gene matches. CDR1 and CDR2 from the germline V gene are MNHEY and SVGEGT. CDR3 coding DNA: TGTGCCAGCAGACTAGCGGGGGCCGACTCCTACGAGCAGTACTTC. It is translated as CASRLAGADSYEQYF.

This clonotype was found many times. The gene calls are TRBV18 and TRBJ2-7; the match to TRBD1 covers 9 bases. The CDR3 runs to 13 residues. Germline CDR1 is KGHSH and CDR2 is LQKENI. The trim removed 3 bases at V and 7 bases at J, leaving 4 bases unmatched. The CDR3 here is CASSPGQGGEQYF. CDR3 nucleotides: TGTGCCAGCTCACCGGGACAGGGTGGAGAGCAGTACTTC.

This chain joins TRBV14 and TRBJ2-2; D possibly matches TRBD1 or TRBD2 (5 bases each). The length of the CDR3 is 17 residues. Germline CDR1 is SGHDN and CDR2 is FVKESK. V lost 4 bases and J 6 bases, leaving 21 bases between the germline ends. The CDR3 reads CASSPLEGFTIAGELFF. The CDR3 DNA is TGTGCCAGCAGCCCTCTAGAGGGGTTTACGATTGCCGGGGAGCTGTTTTTT.

CDR3 loop: CASSQAKGLQPQHF. The CDR3 DNA sequence: TGCGCCAGCAGCCAAGCTAAGGGCTTGCAGCCCCAGCATTTT. The chain links TRBV4-1 to TRBJ1-5; D is ambiguous. Trimming took 1 base from V and 7 from J, leaving 11 bases between them. The germline CDR1 and CDR2 sequences are MGHRA and YSYEKL. The CDR3 has 14 residues.

This clonotype was found a few times. In DNA, the CDR3 is TGCGCCAGCAGCCCCGACGGAAACACCGGGGAGCTGTTTTTT. Translated, it gives CASSPDGNTGELFF. The genes are TRBV5-1 and TRBJ2-2; no reliable D call. The CDR3 is 14 amino acids. Trimming took 4 bases from V and 2 from J, leaving 9 bases between them. Per the germline V gene, CDR1 is SGHRS and CDR2 is YFSETQ.

Remarks on this clonotype: A read error is possible here, since a much larger clone lies one base away. J is TRBJ2-5 and V is TRBV5-1; tentative D call: TRBD1 (6 bases). Germline CDR1 is SGHRS and CDR2 is YFSETQ. The CDR3 spans 14 residues. The CDR3 loop is CPSSSRTEEKTQYF. CDR3 coding DNA: TGCCCCAGCAGCTCGCGGACAGAGGAAAAGACCCAGTACTTC.